A selection of T cell receptor beta chains follows, all from one sample in a study of T cells expressing NK-cell markers. TCRdb reprocessed the 5' RACE reads and stores each CDR3 protein as one record, lacking DNA. This sample's clone table lists around 100,000 distinct CDR3 sequences. Input material: blood T cells: a sorted CD56 or NKG2C T cell subset, CD4+ or CD8+ T cells, or bulk PBMC T cells (not recorded which). The receptor set was obtained from a woman aged 18 to 75 in good health. CDR3s include the opening cysteine and the closing phenylalanine or tryptophan. Fields, in order: J gene, clone size, V gene, CDR3 protein. Rows may omit the clone size; those that give it use once, few, many or a size class.

j_gene: TRBJ2-7
abundance: .
v_gene: TRBV4-2
CDR3aa: CASSQDRGYEQYF

j_gene: TRBJ1-5
abundance: .
v_gene: TRBV12-3/TRBV12-4
CDR3aa: CASSWGDRYSNQPQHF

j_gene: TRBJ2-3
abundance: .
v_gene: TRBV18
CDR3aa: CASSPPGSTDTQYF

j_gene: TRBJ2-2
abundance: medium-sized
v_gene: TRBV20-1
CDR3aa: CSAKKLAGDHGELFF

j_gene: TRBJ1-2
abundance: .
v_gene: TRBV27
CDR3aa: CASSLGINYGYTF

j_gene: TRBJ2-7
abundance: .
v_gene: TRBV28
CDR3aa: CASSFSTGWHYEQYF

j_gene: TRBJ2-2
abundance: .
v_gene: TRBV29-1
CDR3aa: CSVDGTGKGTNTGELFF

j_gene: TRBJ1-2
abundance: .
v_gene: TRBV6-5
CDR3aa: CASSYSSGLGGYTF

j_gene: TRBJ2-1
abundance: .
v_gene: TRBV12-3/TRBV12-4
CDR3aa: CASSPQRGNEQFF

j_gene: TRBJ2-3
abundance: .
v_gene: TRBV20-1
CDR3aa: CSARDLGLAPDTQYF